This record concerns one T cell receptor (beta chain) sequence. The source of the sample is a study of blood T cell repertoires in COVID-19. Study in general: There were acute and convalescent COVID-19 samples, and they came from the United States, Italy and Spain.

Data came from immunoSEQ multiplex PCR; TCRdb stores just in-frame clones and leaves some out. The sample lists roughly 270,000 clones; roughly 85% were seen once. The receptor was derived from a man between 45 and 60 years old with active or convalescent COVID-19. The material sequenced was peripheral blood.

CDR3 protein: CASSKGGQGANGYTF. CDR3 bases: TGTGCCAGCAGTAAAGGAGGACAGGGGGCTAATGGCTACACCTTC. The chain couples TRBV28 to TRBJ1-2; 11 bases line up with TRBD1. The CDR3 runs 15 residues. J was trimmed by 6 bases and V by 5 bases; bases with no gene match: 8. Germline V gives CDR1 MDHEN, CDR2 SYDVKM.